The 3 T cell receptor beta chains given below trace back to one sample, sequenced in a study of cytomegalovirus exposure and HLA in healthy donors. It was with 60 Vbeta and 13 Jbeta primers that the PCR ran. TCRdb keeps only in-frame clones here, not all; method: immunoSEQ multiplex PCR. The top ten hold roughly 2.8% of the sample, which has more than 150,000 clones, roughly 84% seen once. The sequenced sample consisted of PBMCs. All receptors derive from a woman between 45 and 65 years old in good health and CMV-seropositive.

V is TRBV6-6 and J is TRBJ2-7, with a weak D call TRBD1 (6 bases). The germline V gene has CDR1 MNHNY and CDR2 SVGAGI (reference sequence). The CDR3 sequence is 16 residues long. Trimming stripped 0 bases from V and 0 bases from J, with 12 bases between. As DNA, the CDR3 is TGTGCCAGCAGTTACTCGACCGGGACACTCTCCTACGAGCAGTACTTC. Residues: CASSYSTGTLSYEQYF.

This chain connects TRBV19 to TRBJ1-2; the match to TRBD1 covers 9 bases. Per germline, CDR1 LNHDA and CDR2 SQIVND (reference sequence). Unmatched junction bases numbered 4, after V lost 6 bases and J lost 2 bases. The CDR3 sequence is 14 residues long. CDR3 in amino acids: CASRRQGDNYGYTF. DNA for the CDR3: TGTGCCAGTAGGCGACAGGGGGACAACTATGGCTACACCTTC.

The rearrangement uses TRBV5-6 and TRBJ1-1; D is possibly TRBD1 (6 bases). In germline, CDR1 is SGHDT, CDR2 YYEEEE. The CDR3 is 15 residues long. Trimming pared 5 bases from V and 1 base from J, leaving 15 bases between. The CDR3 DNA reads TGTGCCAGCAGTTCATACAGGGTGAAGAACACTGAAGCTTTCTTT. Translated, it gives CASSSYRVKNTEAFF.